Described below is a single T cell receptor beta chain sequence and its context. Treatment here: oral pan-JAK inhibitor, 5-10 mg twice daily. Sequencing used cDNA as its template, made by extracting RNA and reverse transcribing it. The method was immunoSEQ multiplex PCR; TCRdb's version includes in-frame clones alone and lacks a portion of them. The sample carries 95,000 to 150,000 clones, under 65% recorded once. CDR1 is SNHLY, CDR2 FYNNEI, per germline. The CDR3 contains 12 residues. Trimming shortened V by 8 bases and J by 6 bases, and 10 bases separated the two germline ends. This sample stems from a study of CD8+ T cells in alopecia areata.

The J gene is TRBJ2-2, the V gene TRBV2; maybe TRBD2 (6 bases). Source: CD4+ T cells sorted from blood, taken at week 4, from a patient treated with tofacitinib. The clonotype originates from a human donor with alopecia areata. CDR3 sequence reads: CASVREPGELFF. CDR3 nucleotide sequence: TGTGCCAGCGTACGGGAGCCCGGGGAGCTGTTTTTT.